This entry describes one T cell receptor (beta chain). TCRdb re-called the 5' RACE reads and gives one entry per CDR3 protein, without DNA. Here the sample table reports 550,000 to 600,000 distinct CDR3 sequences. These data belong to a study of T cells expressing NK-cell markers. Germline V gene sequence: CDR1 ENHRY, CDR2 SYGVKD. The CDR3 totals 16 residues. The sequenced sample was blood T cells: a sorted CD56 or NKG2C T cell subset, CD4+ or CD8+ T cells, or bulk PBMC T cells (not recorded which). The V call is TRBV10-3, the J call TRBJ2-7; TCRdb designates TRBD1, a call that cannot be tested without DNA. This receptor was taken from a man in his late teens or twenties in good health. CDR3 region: CAISEPGGRTSYEQYF.